This paragraph reports one T cell receptor (beta chain). Its cognate antigen is unknown. The sample is drawn from a study of shared clonotypes between healthy human individuals. Study in general: CD4 naive cells filled three plates per donor, CD4 memory three, CD8 naive two and CD8 memory one.

Germline V gene data show CDR1 as LNHNV and CDR2 as YYDKDF (reference sequence). The trim removed 0 bases at V and 1 base at J, leaving 4 bases unmatched. The CDR3 is 16 residues long. Notes on the study in general: It was the non-shared clonotypes that had lower generation probabilities than clonotypes shared by all four donors.

Investigators divided CD4+ cells into CD45RA+ naive and CD45RA-negative memory subsets. The assay was immunoSEQ multiplex PCR, and TCRdb's table has in-frame clones only and misses some. The top ten clones hold approximately 0.41% of a sample with 2 million to 2.5 million clones, about 90% of them seen once. Sequencing was carried out using naive CD4+ T cells from PBMCs. This sample's subset: CD45RA+ positively selected. The origin of this receptor is a man aged 18 to 30 in good health. Some clones in this sample may be carry-over from other donors' samples. The chain joins TRBV15 to TRBJ2-7, with 9 nucleotides matching TRBD2. The CDR3 here is CATSRDASGKSYEQYF. In DNA form, the CDR3 reads TGTGCCACCAGCAGAGATGCTAGCGGGAAATCCTACGAGCAGTACTTC.